These 12 T cell receptor beta chains were sequenced from one sample in a study of patients and donors after allogeneic stem cell transplantation. TCRdb fed the RT-PCR reads into MiXCR, producing one record per CDR3 protein. The sample consists of around 200,000 distinct CDR3 sequences, around two fifths of them appearing once. The sample comprised blood, either unsorted or a sorted T cell fraction (not recorded which). The receptor source for this set is a human donor who was either an allogeneic HSCT recipient or a stem cell or donor lymphocyte infusion donor (not recorded which). It is not recorded whose cells these are; they may come from a transplant donor.

The rearrangement uses TRBV5-1 and TRBJ2-1; perhaps D is TRBD1 or TRBD2 (5 bases each). With 4 bases removed from V and 5 bases from J, the gap between germline ends came to 13 bases. Per the germline V gene, CDR1 is SGHRS and CDR2 is YFSETQ. This CDR3 spans 14 amino acids. DNA of the CDR3: TGCGCCAGCAGCATACCGGGACCCGACAATGAGCAGTTCTTC. It codes for CASSIPGPDNEQFF.

This clonotype was seen a few times. The chain recombines TRBV5-1 with TRBJ2-7; 7 nucleotides agree with TRBD1. CDR1 is SGHRS and CDR2 is YFSETQ in the germline V gene. V shed 4 bases, J shed 6 bases, and the junction held 4 bases outside the gene matches. The CDR3 runs 12 residues. CDR3 DNA sequence: TGCGCCAGCAGCCCAACAGGGGCCGAGCAGTACTTC. Protein: CASSPTGAEQYF.

V gene TRBV12-3 or TRBV12-4 combines with J gene TRBJ2-7; D tentatively reads TRBD1 or TRBD2 (6 bases each). The CDR3 is made up of 14 amino acids. V lost 6 bases, J lost 4 bases, and 16 bases lay in between. CDR3 sequence: CASSRGQEKYEQYF. In nucleotides, the CDR3 is TGTGCCAGCAGCCGGGGGCAGGAAAAGTACGAGCAGTACTTC.

This chain links TRBV12-3 or TRBV12-4 with TRBJ1-1; D ambiguous. With 0 bases removed from V and 7 bases from J, the gap between germline ends came to 0 bases. This CDR3 has 10 amino acids. This chain's CDR3 is CASSLAEAFF. In nucleotides, the CDR3 is TGTGCCAGCAGTTTAGCTGAAGCTTTCTTT.

CDR3 residues: CASSSVGGLQSYEQYF. CDR3 bases: TGTGCCAGCAGCTCGGTCGGGGGTTTACAATCCTACGAGCAGTACTTC. V is TRBV7-9 and J is TRBJ2-7; D might be TRBD2 (6 bases). Germline loops: CDR1 SEHNR, CDR2 FQNEAQ (reference sequence). V was pared by 4 bases and J by 1 base, with 17 bases between. The CDR3 spans 16 residues.

This clonotype was observed a few times. Here the CDR3 DNA reads TGTGCCAGCAGTTTAGTGGCAGGGGAAGAGGGCAATCAGCCCCAGCATTTT. This sequence encodes CASSLVAGEEGNQPQHF. The rearrangement uses TRBV12-3 or TRBV12-4 and TRBJ1-5, with a weak D call TRBD1 (6 bases). Trimming took off 1 base at V and 2 bases at J, with 15 bases between the two ends. The CDR3 sequence is 17 residues long.

This clonotype was seen more than once but under ten times. CDR3: CASSEYNPGNTIYF. As DNA, the CDR3 is TGTGCCAGCAGTGAATATAACCCTGGAAACACCATATATTTT. The V and J genes are TRBV25-1 and TRBJ1-3; D is unclear. With 0 bases removed from V and 2 bases from J, the gap between germline ends came to 5 bases. This CDR3 comprises 14 residues. Germline CDR1 is MGHDK and CDR2 is SYGVNS.

The J gene is TRBJ1-1, the V gene TRBV5-6; D gene uncertain. The V gene's germline CDR1 is SGHDT and CDR2 YYEEEE. Deletions cut 0 bases from V and 5 bases from J, with 8 bases between. The CDR3 extends over 13 amino acids. CDR3 sequence reads: CASSLGRATEAFF. DNA of the CDR3: TGTGCCAGCAGCTTGGGGAGGGCGACTGAAGCTTTCTTT.

The chain uses TRBV15 and TRBJ1-6, with D uncertain. The length of the CDR3 is 17 residues. V gave up 3 bases and J gave up 6 bases, with 18 bases separating them. The germline V gene has CDR1 LNHNV and CDR2 YYDKDF (reference sequence). The CDR3 sequence is CATSSLPPSRVNSPLHF. CDR3 nucleotide sequence: TGTGCCACCAGCAGTTTACCTCCCTCTCGGGTTAATTCACCCCTCCACTTT.

The rearrangement joins TRBV12-3 or TRBV12-4 to TRBJ1-2; 7 bases map to TRBD1. Trimming at V came to 6 bases and at J to 3 bases, leaving 16 bases not matched to a gene. The CDR3 contains 17 residues. CDR3 nucleotide sequence: TGTGCCAGCAGCCCCATACTCCGGGACAGATTATACTATGGCTACACCTTC. Encoded protein: CASSPILRDRLYYGYTF.

This clonotype was counted between two and nine times. V is TRBV5-1 and J is TRBJ1-2; 10 nucleotides agree with TRBD1. Germline values: CDR1 SGHRS, CDR2 YFSETQ. J gave up 6 bases and V 4 bases, and 3 bases lay outside the gene matches. The CDR3 loop spans 13 amino acids. In DNA form, the CDR3 reads TGCGCCAGCAGCCCCGACAGGGGGCATGGCTACACCTTC. Its translation: CASSPDRGHGYTF. The entire variable domain, with the rest obtained from reference TRBV5-1 and TRBJ1-2, is as follows: KAGVTQTPRYLIKTRGQQVTLSCSPISGHRSVSWYQQTPGQGLQFLFEYFSETQRNKGNFPGRFSGRQFSNSRSEMNVSTLELGDSALYLCASSPDRGHGYTFGSGTRLTVV.

The J gene is TRBJ2-5, the V gene TRBV5-1; D remains ambiguous. Trimming removed 1 base at V and 0 bases at J, with 7 bases between. Germline CDR1 is SGHRS and CDR2 is YFSETQ. This CDR3 comprises 14 residues. The CDR3 coding sequence is TGCGCCAGCAGCTTGACCCGGTACCAAGAGACCCAGTACTTC. Protein product: CASSLTRYQETQYF. Variable domain in full (rest from reference TRBV5-1 and TRBJ2-5): KAGVTQTPRYLIKTRGQQVTLSCSPISGHRSVSWYQQTPGQGLQFLFEYFSETQRNKGNFPGRFSGRQFSNSRSEMNVSTLELGDSALYLCASSLTRYQETQYFGPGTRLLVL.